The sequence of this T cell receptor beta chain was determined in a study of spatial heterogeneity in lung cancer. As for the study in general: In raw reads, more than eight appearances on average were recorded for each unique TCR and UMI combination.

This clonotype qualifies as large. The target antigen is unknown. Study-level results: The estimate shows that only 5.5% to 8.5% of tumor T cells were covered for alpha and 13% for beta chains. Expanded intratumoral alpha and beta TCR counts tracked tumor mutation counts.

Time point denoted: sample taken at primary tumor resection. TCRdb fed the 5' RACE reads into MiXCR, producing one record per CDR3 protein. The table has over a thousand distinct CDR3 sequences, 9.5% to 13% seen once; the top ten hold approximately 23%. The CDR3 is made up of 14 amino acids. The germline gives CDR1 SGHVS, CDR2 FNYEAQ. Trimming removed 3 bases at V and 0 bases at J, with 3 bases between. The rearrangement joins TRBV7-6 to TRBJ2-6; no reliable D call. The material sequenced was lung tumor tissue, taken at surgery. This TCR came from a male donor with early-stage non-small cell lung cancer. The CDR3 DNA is TGTGCCAGCAGCTTGAGCTCTGGGGCCAACGTCCTGACTTTC. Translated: CASSLSSGANVLTF. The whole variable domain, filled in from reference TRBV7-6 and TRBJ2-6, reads GAGVSQSPRYKVTKRGQDVALRCDPISGHVSLYWYRQALGQGPEFLTYFNYEAQQDKSGLPNDRFSAERPEGSISTLTIQRTEQRDSAMYRCASSLSSGANVLTFGAGSRLTVL.